What follows is one T cell receptor beta chain and its context. CD8 cells classed as naive were CD45RO-negative and positively selected for CCR7, excluding terminally differentiated effector memory CD45RA+ cells. The protocol was immunoSEQ multiplex PCR, while the TCRdb copy is restricted to in-frame clones and leaves out a portion. Of roughly 810,000 clones listed, about 96% were seen once; the top ten hold about 0.25%. Deletions cut 0 bases from V and 6 bases from J, with 15 bases between. The germline CDR1 and CDR2 sequences are MGHRA and YSYEKL. CDR3 length equals 15 residues. The sample comes from a study of shared clonotypes between healthy human individuals.

The gene calls are TRBV4-1 and TRBJ2-7; D not resolved. The origin of this receptor is a man aged 25 to 45 in good health. Sample: naive CD8+ T cells sorted from blood. The DNA of the CDR3 is TGCGCCAGCAGCCAAGAGACGGCTCTGGCGGTCGAGCAGTACTTC. Translated, it gives CASSQETALAVEQYF.